A selection of T cell receptor beta chains follows, all from one sample in a study of response to subunit inactivated influenza vaccine. TCRdb passed the RT-PCR reads through MiXCR, listing each CDR3 protein once. This table holds around 540,000 distinct CDR3 sequences, roughly 12% found once. Specimen: PBMCs from blood, collected on the day of vaccination. These receptors all come from a man aged 50-59 years who received an inactivated influenza vaccine. Each CDR3 is given with its conserved first and last residue. Rows may omit the clone size; those that give it use once, few, many or a size class.

>TRBJ2-1|many|TRBV5-1
CASSLEPTGTYNEQFF
>TRBJ2-7|NA|TRBV7-2
CASLPGQGYEQYF
>TRBJ2-5|many|TRBV3-1
CASSPRDTNLQETQYF
>TRBJ1-5|few|TRBV5-6
CASSLAAGGASNQPQHF
>TRBJ1-1|many|TRBV12-3/TRBV12-4
CASGVRGYAFF
>TRBJ1-2|NA|TRBV12-3/TRBV12-4
CASSFGAGNLLYYGYTF
>TRBJ2-3|NA|TRBV4-1
CASRGTSGGAFSVTQYF
>TRBJ2-1|many|TRBV18
CASSTRQGDEQFF
>TRBJ2-1|few|TRBV29-1
CSVTGTRTSGKYNEQFF
>TRBJ2-1|NA|TRBV20-1
CSATPKGRHLYNEQFF
>TRBJ2-3|many|TRBV12-3/TRBV12-4
CASSLWGPTDTQYF
>TRBJ2-1|many|TRBV7-2
CASSLVGGNEQFF
>TRBJ1-6|NA|TRBV4-1
CASSRTGNYNSPLHF
>TRBJ2-2|many|TRBV12-3/TRBV12-4
CASTLGQGKTGELFF
>TRBJ2-1|few|TRBV5-1
CASSPGTGRPYEQFF
>TRBJ2-7|NA|TRBV5-1
CASSLAWSYVLQYEQYF
>TRBJ2-5|NA|TRBV11-1
CASSYNARTARLQETQYF
>TRBJ1-5|many|TRBV6-2/TRBV6-3
CASSYSFRGNQPQHF
>TRBJ2-7|NA|TRBV5-1
CASSLYESGAESYEQYF
>TRBJ2-7|few|TRBV20-1
CSARDLTGPASEQYF
>TRBJ2-7|NA|TRBV6-2/TRBV6-3
CASSYPASGEQYF
>TRBJ1-2|NA|TRBV3-1
CASSQHFSGGEGYGYTF
>TRBJ2-1|few|TRBV25-1
CASNWGQGTNEQFF
>TRBJ1-2|NA|TRBV12-3/TRBV12-4
CASSSGQGRRAGYTF
>TRBJ2-2|NA|TRBV12-3/TRBV12-4
CVSSLIQGNTGELFF
>TRBJ1-1|NA|TRBV15
CATDGTGATEAFF
>TRBJ1-5|NA|TRBV7-9
CASSSDGFNQPQHF
>TRBJ2-3|NA|TRBV11-3
CASSSHRMGLAGGLGTDTQYF
>TRBJ2-2|NA|TRBV28
CASSSSGTGRNTGELFF
>TRBJ2-3|NA|TRBV12-3/TRBV12-4
CASSLGGLRPDTQYF
>TRBJ2-6|NA|TRBV5-5
CASSFNTISGANVLTF
>TRBJ2-1|NA|TRBV6-5
CASKRGYNEQFF
>TRBJ2-5|many|TRBV24-1
CATSDPQETQYF
>TRBJ1-3|few|TRBV28
CASSLSRIGNTIYF
>TRBJ2-5|many|TRBV4-3
CASTARVSGRHQETQYF
>TRBJ1-1|NA|TRBV5-1
CASSDGTGGITEAFF
>TRBJ2-2|NA|TRBV29-1
CSVDRVTGELFF
>TRBJ2-1|NA|TRBV5-1
CASSLEDRVQFF
>TRBJ2-7|NA|TRBV6-1
CASKKGSGSSYEQYF
>TRBJ1-1|many|TRBV20-1
CSATSPGTGSAEAFF
>TRBJ2-3|many|TRBV19
CASSVRERDTQYF
>TRBJ2-7|few|TRBV5-1
CASSLVTGGYEQYF
>TRBJ2-6|few|TRBV5-1
CASSALGQGFSGANVLTF
>TRBJ1-6|many|TRBV4-3
CASSPADRDNSPLHF
>TRBJ2-1|NA|TRBV12-3/TRBV12-4
CASSQGPLYNEQFF
>TRBJ2-3|few|TRBV27
CASSPLGGADTQYF
>TRBJ2-1|NA|TRBV11-2
CASEGQGGYEQFF
>TRBJ2-3|few|TRBV18
CASSPFPGGNTDTQYF
>TRBJ2-7|few|TRBV28
CASRKSGVSYEQYF
>TRBJ2-2|few|TRBV4-3
CASSQETGPGELFF
>TRBJ1-2|NA|TRBV15
CASVAESYGYTF
>TRBJ1-3|many|TRBV7-2
CASSRQGYSGNTIYF
>TRBJ2-1|many|TRBV28
CASSFVLAPSYNEQFF
>TRBJ2-5|NA|TRBV5-1
CASSVGGQRETQYF
>TRBJ2-5|many|TRBV7-9
CASSLSKRLAGVETQYF
>TRBJ2-7|few|TRBV6-2/TRBV6-3
CASSGQLAGVSEQYF
>TRBJ2-3|NA|TRBV29-1
CSVVGGQVADTQYF
>TRBJ2-1|few|TRBV7-9
CASRQTSGSGNEQFF
>TRBJ2-7|NA|TRBV27
CASSSPTQGGNYEQYF